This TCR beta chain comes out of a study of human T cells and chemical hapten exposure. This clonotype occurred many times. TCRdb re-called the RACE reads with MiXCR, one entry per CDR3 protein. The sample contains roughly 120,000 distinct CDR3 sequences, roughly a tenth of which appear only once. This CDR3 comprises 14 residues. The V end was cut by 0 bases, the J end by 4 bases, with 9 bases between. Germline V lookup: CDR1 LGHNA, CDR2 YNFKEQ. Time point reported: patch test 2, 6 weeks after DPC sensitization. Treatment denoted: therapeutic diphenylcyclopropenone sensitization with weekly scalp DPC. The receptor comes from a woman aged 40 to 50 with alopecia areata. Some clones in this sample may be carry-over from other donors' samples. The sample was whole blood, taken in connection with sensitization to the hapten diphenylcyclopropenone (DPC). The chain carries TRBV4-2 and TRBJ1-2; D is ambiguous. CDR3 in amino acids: CASSQELVGYGYTF. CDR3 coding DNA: TGTGCCAGCAGCCAAGAATTGGTGGGCTATGGCTACACCTTC.